The 11 T cell receptor beta chains below all came from one sample that was sequenced in a study of beta chain features in type 1 diabetes. General study points: The study found moderately but significantly shorter TCRB CDR3s in all four CD4+ subsets of Type 1 diabetes patients.

These receptors' antigens are unknown. Reverse transcription of all isolated RNA meant that expressed TCRB transcripts were sequenced. Using immunoSEQ multiplex PCR, the repertoire was profiled, and TCRdb retains in-frame clones only, with some absent. The sample lists some 190,000 clones; 6% to 9% were seen once. The sequenced sample was central memory CD4+ T cells from blood. Receptor source: a man between 18 and 29 years old with type 1 diabetes.

This chain joins TRBV29-1 and TRBJ2-1, with 10 bases fitting TRBD2. J was trimmed by 2 bases and V by 3 bases; bases with no gene match: 13. CDR3 length: 18 residues. Germline lookup yields CDR1 SQVTM and CDR2 ANQGSEA. The CDR3 is CSVDVLAGDSEAYNEQFF. CDR3 in DNA: TGCAGCGTTGATGTCCTAGCGGGAGATTCCGAAGCCTACAATGAGCAGTTCTTC.

This clone was seen more than once but under ten times. J is TRBJ1-2 and V is TRBV10-3, with D possibly being TRBD1 (5 bases). V was cut by 4 bases and J by 2 bases, with 14 bases left in between. The CDR3 is 15 residues long. Germline assignment: CDR1 ENHRY and CDR2 SYGVKD. CDR3 DNA sequence: TGTGCCATCAGTGGTGGGGGGTTGGCGAACTATGGCTACACCTTC. It translates to CAISGGGLANYGYTF.

This clone was counted between two and nine times. This chain uses TRBV30 with TRBJ2-2; D perhaps matches TRBD2 (5 bases). The length of the CDR3 is 15 residues. Trimming pared 2 bases from V and 5 bases from J, leaving 15 bases between. Germline V gene lookup returns CDR1 GTSNPN and CDR2 SVGIG (reference sequence). The CDR3 reads CAWSSLSGWTGELFF. CDR3 nucleotide sequence: TGTGCCTGGAGTAGTTTGAGCGGTTGGACCGGGGAGCTGTTTTTT.

The chain is built from TRBV6-6 and TRBJ2-7, with unresolved D. This CDR3 contains 11 residues. Between the trimmed V and J ends, which lost 3 bases and 4 bases, there was a span of 4 bases. CDR1 MNHNY and CDR2 SVGAGI come from the germline V gene (reference sequence). The CDR3 loop is CASSYLYEQYF. The CDR3 coding sequence is TGTGCCAGCAGTTATCTGTACGAGCAGTACTTC.

The V and J genes are TRBV2 and TRBJ2-3, with 10 bases aligning to TRBD2. The CDR3 totals 16 residues. Trimming at V came to 7 bases and at J to 0 bases, leaving 7 bases not matched to a gene. Looked up from germline, CDR1 is SNHLY and CDR2 is FYNNEI. CDR3 in DNA: TGTGCCAGCACTCCAGGACTAGCGGCTAGCACAGATACGCAGTATTTT. It is translated as CASTPGLAASTDTQYF.

A few counts support this clone. This sequence joins TRBV30 and TRBJ1-1, with D unresolved. With 6 bases removed from V and 0 bases from J, the gap between germline ends came to 14 bases. Per germline, CDR1 GTSNPN and CDR2 SVGIG (reference sequence). This CDR3 has 14 amino acids. For the CDR3, the DNA is TGTGCCTGCTTCCTCCAGGCAGTGAACACTGAAGCTTTCTTT. Protein: CACFLQAVNTEAFF. Based on the CDR3 plus reference TRBV30 and TRBJ1-1, the full variable domain is SQTIHQWPATLVQPVGSPLSLECTVEGTSNPNLYWYRQAAGRGLQLLFYSVGIGQISSEVPQNLSASRPQDRQFILSSKKLLLSDSGFYLCACFLQAVNTEAFFGQGTRLTVV.

This clone has more than one count but fewer than ten. The chain combines TRBV6-5 with TRBJ1-2, with D possibly being TRBD1 (6 bases). This CDR3 is built from 15 residues. Trimming cost V 5 bases and J 4 bases, with 17 bases left between them. Germline loops: CDR1 MNHEY, CDR2 SVGAGI. In nucleotides, the CDR3 is TGTGCCAGCAGTCCCACCGGGACAAACTTCTATGGCTACACCTTC. Protein sequence: CASSPTGTNFYGYTF.

This chain connects TRBV6-5 to TRBJ1-2, with 8 bases identical to TRBD1. The V segment lost 7 bases and the J segment 6 bases; nucleotides outside the gene matches: 13. Germline V gene sequence: CDR1 MNHEY, CDR2 SVGAGI. This CDR3 has 15 amino acids. CDR3 in DNA: TGTGCCAGCACCGGAACGAGACAGGGGTCTGATGGCTACACCTTC. It encodes CASTGTRQGSDGYTF.

This chain links TRBV9 with TRBJ2-5; a possible D gene is TRBD2 (6 bases). This CDR3 spans 14 amino acids. CDR1 and CDR2 (germline): SGDLS, YYNGEE. Trimming cost V 3 bases and J 5 bases, with 14 bases left between them. CDR3: CASSGRGGGETQYF. In nucleotides, the CDR3 is TGTGCCAGCAGCGGCCGGGGAGGCGGGGAGACCCAGTACTTC.

The chain combines TRBV11-2 with TRBJ2-7; D gene uncertain. The V gene lost 6 bases and the J gene lost 5 bases, with 11 bases spanning the gap. The CDR3 has 12 residues. Per germline, CDR1 SGHAT and CDR2 FQNNGV. CDR3 loop: CASRQTRDEQYF. DNA of the CDR3: TGTGCCAGCAGGCAGACCCGGGACGAGCAGTACTTC.

The chain links TRBV2 to TRBJ1-5; 7 nucleotides match TRBD1. The CDR3 loop spans 12 amino acids. Germline V gives CDR1 SNHLY, CDR2 FYNNEI. Germline trimming cut 9 bases from V and 6 bases from J; bases unmatched to any gene: 5. CDR3 coding DNA: TGTGCCAGTACAGGGGTTGGTCAGCCCCAGCATTTT. Encoded protein: CASTGVGQPQHF.